Listed below are T cell receptor beta chains from one sample, sequenced in a study of cytomegalovirus exposure and HLA in healthy donors. Assay used: immunoSEQ multiplex PCR; TCRdb lists only in-frame clones, some missing. The sample lists about 200,000 clones; approximately 80% were seen once. The specimen sequenced was PBMCs. The receptors originated from a man aged 35-49 years in good health and CMV-seronegative. The CDR3 runs from the conserved cysteine through the conserved F or W. A D gene is named only where the DNA matches it firmly. Rows give clone size only sometimes, using once, few, many, or a class for an expanded clone.

j_call clone_size d_call v_call cdr3_aa cdr3_nt
TRBJ2-5 NA TRBD1 TRBV5-1 CASTLGQRQETQYF TGCGCCAGCACCCTGGGACAGCGACAAGAGACCCAGTACTTC
TRBJ2-7 few NA TRBV27 CASSLGRDYEQYF TGTGCCAGCAGTTTAGGTCGGGACTACGAGCAGTACTTC
TRBJ1-1 NA NA TRBV2 CASSEASGLTEAFF TGTGCCAGCAGTGAAGCTTCGGGGTTGACTGAAGCTTTCTTT
TRBJ2-7 NA TRBD2 TRBV5-4 CASSLAAGGRNEQYF TGTGCCAGCAGCTTGGCAGCGGGAGGGCGGAACGAGCAGTACTTC
TRBJ2-1 NA TRBD2 TRBV6-5 CASSSGLGQQFF TGTGCCAGCAGTTCCGGACTAGGCCAGCAGTTCTTC
TRBJ2-3 NA NA TRBV2 CASLPAWKGGTQYF TGTGCCAGTCTGCCTGCATGGAAGGGAGGTACGCAGTATTTT
TRBJ1-4 NA TRBD1 TRBV19 CATLIWAGGTEKLFF TGTGCCACCCTTATCTGGGCAGGGGGCACTGAAAAACTGTTTTTT
TRBJ1-2 few TRBD1 TRBV5-8 CASDRDRMGGYTF TGTGCCAGCGATCGGGACAGGATGGGTGGCTACACCTTC
TRBJ2-7 NA TRBD1 TRBV20-1 CSAPGQLEQYF TGCAGTGCTCCGGGACAGCTCGAGCAGTACTTC
TRBJ1-2 NA TRBD1 TRBV18 CASSPPTRQGNYGYTF TGTGCCAGCTCACCACCAACTCGACAGGGGAACTATGGCTACACCTTC
TRBJ1-5 NA NA TRBV28 CASSLGQSNQPQHF TGTGCCAGCAGCCTCGGACAGAGCAATCAGCCCCAGCATTTT
TRBJ1-2 NA NA TRBV28 CASSLSGTSYYGYTF TGTGCCAGCAGTTTATCCGGGACTTCTTACTATGGCTACACCTTC
TRBJ1-1 NA NA TRBV4-1 CASSPHKTANTEAFF TGCGCCAGCAGCCCTCACAAGACAGCGAACACTGAAGCTTTCTTT
TRBJ1-2 NA NA TRBV27 CASSSLTRGYGYTF TGTGCCAGCAGTTCCCTGACTCGGGGCTATGGCTACACCTTC
TRBJ2-3 NA TRBD1 TRBV2 CASSGYRGQYF TGTGCCAGCAGTGGTTACAGGGGGCAGTATTTT
TRBJ2-3 NA NA TRBV28 CASSSPERRERTDTQYF TGTGCCAGCAGTTCCCCGGAGAGACGGGAGAGGACAGATACGCAGTATTTT
TRBJ2-1 NA TRBD2 TRBV19 CASRPLAGGQYGEQFF TGTGCCAGTAGACCCCTAGCGGGGGGGCAGTATGGTGAGCAGTTCTTC
TRBJ1-1 NA TRBD1 TRBV19 CASSRTGGVNTEAFF TGTGCCAGTAGTAGGACAGGGGGTGTGAACACTGAAGCTTTCTTT
TRBJ2-2 NA TRBD2 TRBV9 CASSESGVNTGELFF TGTGCCAGCAGCGAAAGCGGGGTGAACACCGGGGAGCTGTTTTTT
TRBJ1-2 NA TRBD1 TRBV7-9 CSSSSSTGGLGYTF TGTTCCAGCAGCTCGTCCACAGGGGGCCTGGGCTACACCTTC